This T cell receptor beta chain appears in the sequencing data of a study of cytomegalovirus exposure and HLA in healthy donors. Looking at the study overall: The 120 or so validation repertoires were produced on the same platform as the 720 or so repertoires of the first cohort. This was reported in a later analysis.

The CDR3 has 17 amino acids. J was trimmed by 2 bases and V by 5 bases; bases with no gene match: 9. Germline loops: CDR1 SGHAT, CDR2 FQNNGV. The assay was immunoSEQ multiplex PCR, and TCRdb's table has in-frame clones only and misses some. The sample holds some 250,000 clones, about 90% seen once. Notes on this clone: Its antigen is still unknown.

Study-wide findings and caveats: The majority of TCR sequences were rare, yet some public TCRs appeared in many donors. Specificity for CMV antigens was confirmed in vitro for a few of the CMV-associated chains. The study designated 150 or so TCR beta chains cytomegalovirus-associated.

The chain employs TRBV11-2 and TRBJ2-3; 11 positions agree with TRBD2. The TCR sequence derives from a woman aged 18-35 years in good health and CMV-seronegative. Material: PBMCs. The CDR3 spells CASSPRALAGVTDTQYF. CDR3 bases: TGTGCCAGCAGCCCCCGGGCACTAGCGGGGGTCACAGATACGCAGTATTTT.